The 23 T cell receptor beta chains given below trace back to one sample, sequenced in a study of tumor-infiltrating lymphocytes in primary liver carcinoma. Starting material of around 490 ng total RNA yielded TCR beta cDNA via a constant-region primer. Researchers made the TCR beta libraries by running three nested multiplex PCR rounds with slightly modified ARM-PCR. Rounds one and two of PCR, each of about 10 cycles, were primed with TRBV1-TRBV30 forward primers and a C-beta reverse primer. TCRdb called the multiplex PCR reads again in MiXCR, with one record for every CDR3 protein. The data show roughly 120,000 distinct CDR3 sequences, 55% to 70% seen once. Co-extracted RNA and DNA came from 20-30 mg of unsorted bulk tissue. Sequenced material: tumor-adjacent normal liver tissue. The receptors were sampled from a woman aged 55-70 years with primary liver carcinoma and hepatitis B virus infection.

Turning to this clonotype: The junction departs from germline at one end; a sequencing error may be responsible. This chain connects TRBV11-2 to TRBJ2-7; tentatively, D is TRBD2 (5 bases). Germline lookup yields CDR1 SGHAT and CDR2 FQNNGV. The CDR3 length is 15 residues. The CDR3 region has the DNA TGTGCCAGCAGCATAGATAGGGAACTAGTACCCGAGCAGTACTTC. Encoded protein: CASSIDRELVPEQYF.

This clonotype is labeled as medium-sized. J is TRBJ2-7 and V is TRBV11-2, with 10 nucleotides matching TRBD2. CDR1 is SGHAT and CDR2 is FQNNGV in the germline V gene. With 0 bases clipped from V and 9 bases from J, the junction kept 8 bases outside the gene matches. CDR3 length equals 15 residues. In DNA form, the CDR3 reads TGTGCCAGCAGCTTAGAGAGGGGGGGACTAGCGATGCAGTACTTC. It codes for CASSLERGGLAMQYF.

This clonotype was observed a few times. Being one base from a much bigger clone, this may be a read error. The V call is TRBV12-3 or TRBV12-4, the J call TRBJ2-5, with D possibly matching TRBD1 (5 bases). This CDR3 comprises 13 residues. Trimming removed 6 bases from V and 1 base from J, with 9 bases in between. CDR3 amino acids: CASSQGSQETQYF. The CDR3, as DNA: TGTGCCAGCAGCCAGGGTAGCCAAGAGACCCAGTACTTC.

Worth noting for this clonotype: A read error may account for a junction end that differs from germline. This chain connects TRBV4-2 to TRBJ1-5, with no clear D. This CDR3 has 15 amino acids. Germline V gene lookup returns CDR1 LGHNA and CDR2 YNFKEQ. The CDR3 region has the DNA TGTGCCAGCTGCCGGGAGGACGGTAGCAATCAGCCCAAGCATTTT. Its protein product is CASCREDGSNQPKHF.

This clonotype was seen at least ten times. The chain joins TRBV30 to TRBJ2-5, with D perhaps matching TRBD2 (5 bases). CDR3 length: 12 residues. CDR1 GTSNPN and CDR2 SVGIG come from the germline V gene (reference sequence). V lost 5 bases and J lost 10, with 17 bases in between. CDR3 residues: CAWELGKRNQYF. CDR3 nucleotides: TGTGCCTGGGAACTAGGGAAGAGAAACCAGTACTTC.

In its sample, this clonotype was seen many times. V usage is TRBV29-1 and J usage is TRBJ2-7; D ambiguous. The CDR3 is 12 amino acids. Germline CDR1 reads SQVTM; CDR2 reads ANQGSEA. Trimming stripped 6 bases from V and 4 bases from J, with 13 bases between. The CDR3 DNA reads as TGCAGCGTGGCGTTAGATGTATACGAGCAGTACTTC. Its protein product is CSVALDVYEQYF.

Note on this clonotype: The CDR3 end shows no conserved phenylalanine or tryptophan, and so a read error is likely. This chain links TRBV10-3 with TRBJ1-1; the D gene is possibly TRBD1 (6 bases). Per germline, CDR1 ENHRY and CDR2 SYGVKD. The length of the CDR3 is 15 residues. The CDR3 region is CAVSKSQGLDTEAFI. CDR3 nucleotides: TGTGCCGTCAGTAAATCACAGGGTTTAGACACTGAAGCTTTCATT.

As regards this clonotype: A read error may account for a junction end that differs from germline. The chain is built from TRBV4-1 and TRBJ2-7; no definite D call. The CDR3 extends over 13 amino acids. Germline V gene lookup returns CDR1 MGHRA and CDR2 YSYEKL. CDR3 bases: TGCGCCAGCAGCCAAGGTCCATCCTACGAGCAGTGCTTC. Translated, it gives CASSQGPSYEQCF.

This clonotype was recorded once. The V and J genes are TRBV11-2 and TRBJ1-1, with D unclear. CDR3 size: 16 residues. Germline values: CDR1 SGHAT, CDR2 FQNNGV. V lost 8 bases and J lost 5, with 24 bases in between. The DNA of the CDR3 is TGTGCCAGCTGCCCACGAAGGAGCATACCGAAGACTGAAGCTTTCTTT. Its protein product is CASCPRRSIPKTEAFF.

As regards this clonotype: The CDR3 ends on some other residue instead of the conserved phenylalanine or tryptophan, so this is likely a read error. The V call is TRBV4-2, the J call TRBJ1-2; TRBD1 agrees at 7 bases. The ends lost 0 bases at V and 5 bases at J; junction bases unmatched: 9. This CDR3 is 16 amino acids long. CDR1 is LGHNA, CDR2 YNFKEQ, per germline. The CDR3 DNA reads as TGTGCCAGCAGCCAAGATCTTACAGGGGACTTTTATGGCTACACCGTC. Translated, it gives CASSQDLTGDFYGYTV.

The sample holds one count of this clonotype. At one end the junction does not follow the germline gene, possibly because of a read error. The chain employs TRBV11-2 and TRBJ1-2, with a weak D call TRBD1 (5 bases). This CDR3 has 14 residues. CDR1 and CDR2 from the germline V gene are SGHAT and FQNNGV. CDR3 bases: TGTGCTAGCAGCTTAGGGGACTGCTTCTATCGCTACACCTTC. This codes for CASSLGDCFYRYTF.

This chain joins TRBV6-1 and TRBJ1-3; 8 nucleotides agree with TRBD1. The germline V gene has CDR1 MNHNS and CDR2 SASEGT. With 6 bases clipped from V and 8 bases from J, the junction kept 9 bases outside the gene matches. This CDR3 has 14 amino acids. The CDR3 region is CASSGLDRADTIYF. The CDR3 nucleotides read TGTGCCAGCAGCGGACTGGACAGGGCTGACACCATATATTTT.

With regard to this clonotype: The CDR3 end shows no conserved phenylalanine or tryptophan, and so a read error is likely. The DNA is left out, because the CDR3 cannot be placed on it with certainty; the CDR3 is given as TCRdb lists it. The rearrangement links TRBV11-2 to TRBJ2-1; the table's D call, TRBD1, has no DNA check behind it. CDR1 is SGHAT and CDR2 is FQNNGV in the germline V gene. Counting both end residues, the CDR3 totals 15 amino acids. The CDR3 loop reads CASSLEGGENNERFL.

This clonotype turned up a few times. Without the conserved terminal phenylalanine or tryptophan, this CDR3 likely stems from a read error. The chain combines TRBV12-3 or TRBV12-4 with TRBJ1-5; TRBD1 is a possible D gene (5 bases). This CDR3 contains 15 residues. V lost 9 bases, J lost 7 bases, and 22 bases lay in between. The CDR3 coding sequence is TGTGCCAGTAGTCCCCTGTCCGGCGGGGGACAGCCCCAGCATTCT. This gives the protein CASSPLSGGGQPQHS.

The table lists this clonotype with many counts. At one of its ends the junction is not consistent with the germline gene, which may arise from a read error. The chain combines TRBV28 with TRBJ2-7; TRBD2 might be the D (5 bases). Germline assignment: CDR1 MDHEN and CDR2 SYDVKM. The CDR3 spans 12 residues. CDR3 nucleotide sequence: TGTGCCAGCAGTTCCACATCCCCGGGGATCATCTTC. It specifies CASSSTSPGIIF.

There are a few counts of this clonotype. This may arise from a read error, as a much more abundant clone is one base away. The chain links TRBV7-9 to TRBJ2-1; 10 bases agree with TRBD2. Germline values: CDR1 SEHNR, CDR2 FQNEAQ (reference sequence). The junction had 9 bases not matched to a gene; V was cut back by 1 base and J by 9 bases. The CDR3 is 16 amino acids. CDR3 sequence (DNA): TGTGCCAGCAGCTTAGGGTCTCTAGCGGGAGCCGGTGAGCAGTTCTTC. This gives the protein CASSLGSLAGAGEQFF.

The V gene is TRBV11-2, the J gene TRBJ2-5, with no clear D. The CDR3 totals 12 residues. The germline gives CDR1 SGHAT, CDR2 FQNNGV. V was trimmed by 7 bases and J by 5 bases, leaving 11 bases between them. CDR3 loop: CASNTQRETQYF. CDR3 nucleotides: TGTGCCAGCAACACACAACGCGAGACCCAGTACTTC.

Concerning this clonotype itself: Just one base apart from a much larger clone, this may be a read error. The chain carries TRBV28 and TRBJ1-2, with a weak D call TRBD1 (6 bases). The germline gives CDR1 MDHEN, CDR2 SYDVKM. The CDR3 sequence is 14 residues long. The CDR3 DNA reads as TGTACCAGCAGTTCCGAAGGGGGGGCGCAGGGCTACACCTTC. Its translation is CTSSSEGGAQGYTF.

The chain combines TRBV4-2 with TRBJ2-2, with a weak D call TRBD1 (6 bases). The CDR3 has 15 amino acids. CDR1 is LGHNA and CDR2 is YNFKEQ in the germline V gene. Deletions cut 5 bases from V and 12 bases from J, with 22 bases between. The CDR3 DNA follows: TGTGCCAGCAGCGCCTTTCGGACAGACACCGGCAAGCTGTTTTTT. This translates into CASSAFRTDTGKLFF.

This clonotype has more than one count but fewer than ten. The DNA of the CDR3 is TGTGCCAGCAGTGAACAAATCTCTGGAAACACCATATATTTT. It specifies CASSEQISGNTIYF. V usage is TRBV2 and J usage is TRBJ1-3; no firm D call. CDR1 and CDR2 (germline): SNHLY, FYNNEI. V was trimmed by 2 bases and J by 0 bases, leaving 5 bases between them. The CDR3 covers 14 residues. Full variable domain (remainder filled in from reference TRBV2 and TRBJ1-3): EPEVTQTPSHQVTQMGQEVILRCVPISNHLYFYWYRQILGQKVEFLVSFYNNEISEKSEIFDDQFSVERPDGSNFTLKIRSTKLEDSAMYFCASSEQISGNTIYFGEGSWLTVV.

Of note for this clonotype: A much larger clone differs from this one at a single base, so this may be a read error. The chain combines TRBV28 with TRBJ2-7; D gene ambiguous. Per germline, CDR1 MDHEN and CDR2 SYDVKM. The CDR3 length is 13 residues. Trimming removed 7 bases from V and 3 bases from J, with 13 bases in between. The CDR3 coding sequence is TGTGCCAGCAACTCTACAGCAATCTACGAGCAGTACTTC. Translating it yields CASNSTAIYEQYF.

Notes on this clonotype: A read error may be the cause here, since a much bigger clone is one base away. The CDR3 loop reads CASSRSLIGGPNSSLHF. The DNA of the CDR3 is TGCGCCAGCAGCCGGAGCTTAATCGGCGGGCCGAATTCATCCCTCCACTTT. This chain uses TRBV5-1 with TRBJ1-6, with D unclear. Germline V gene sequence: CDR1 SGHRS, CDR2 YFSETQ. The CDR3 spans 17 residues.

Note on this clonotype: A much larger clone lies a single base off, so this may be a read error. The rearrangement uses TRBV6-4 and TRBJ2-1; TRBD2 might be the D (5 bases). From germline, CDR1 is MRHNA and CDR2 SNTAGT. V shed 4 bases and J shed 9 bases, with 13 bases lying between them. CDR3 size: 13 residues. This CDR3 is CASSVVGEGEQFF. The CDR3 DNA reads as TGTGCCAGCAGTGTAGTGGGAGAAGGTGAGCAGTTCTTC.